The 15 T cell receptor beta chains presented below share a single source sample, sequenced in a study of shared clonotypes between healthy human individuals. The method was immunoSEQ multiplex PCR; TCRdb's version includes in-frame clones alone and lacks a portion of them. The sample has hundreds of thousands of clones; roughly 70% are singletons. What was sequenced was memory CD4+ T cells sorted from blood. Subset specified: CD45RA-negative fraction. The receptors derive from a woman aged 25 to 45 in good health.

The gene calls are TRBV19 and TRBJ1-1; 9 positions match TRBD1. V was pared by 9 bases and J by 4 bases, with 3 bases of the junction left unmatched. This CDR3 has 12 amino acids. Germline V gene lookup returns CDR1 LNHDA and CDR2 SQIVND (reference sequence). CDR3: CARDRGFTEAFF. CDR3 nucleotide sequence: TGTGCCAGGGACAGGGGTTTCACTGAAGCTTTCTTT.

This clone was recorded many times. The chain uses TRBV7-9 and TRBJ2-1; no firm D call. CDR1 is SEHNR and CDR2 is FQNEAQ in the germline V gene (reference sequence). Trimming removed 4 bases at V and 10 bases at J, with 11 bases between. This CDR3 has 12 residues. The CDR3 here is CASSSDPTEQFF. The CDR3 coding sequence is TGTGCCAGCAGCTCGGACCCCACAGAGCAGTTCTTC.

The chain has TRBV29-1 and TRBJ2-7; D gene ambiguous. The length of the CDR3 is 9 residues. Germline CDR1 and CDR2: SQVTM and ANQGSEA. V lost 8 bases to trimming and J lost 7 bases, with 9 bases between them. The CDR3 bases are TGCAGCCTCCCCGGGGAGCAGTACTTC. Protein product: CSLPGEQYF.

The chain employs TRBV5-1 and TRBJ1-1; D remains ambiguous. V lost 2 bases and J 4 bases, leaving 9 bases between the germline ends. Germline assignment: CDR1 SGHRS and CDR2 YFSETQ. The CDR3 runs 13 residues. CDR3 in amino acids: CASSFAVATEAFF. CDR3 nucleotide sequence: TGCGCCAGCAGCTTCGCTGTTGCCACTGAAGCTTTCTTT.

V usage is TRBV2 and J usage is TRBJ2-3; D not resolved. The V gene lost 6 bases and the J gene lost 0 bases, with 10 bases spanning the gap. The CDR3 has 14 residues. Per the germline V gene, CDR1 is SNHLY and CDR2 is FYNNEI. The CDR3 DNA reads TGTGCCAGCAGACCACGTGTCAGCACAGATACGCAGTATTTT. Its protein is CASRPRVSTDTQYF. Full variable domain (remainder filled in from reference TRBV2 and TRBJ2-3): EPEVTQTPSHQVTQMGQEVILRCVPISNHLYFYWYRQILGQKVEFLVSFYNNEISEKSEIFDDQFSVERPDGSNFTLKIRSTKLEDSAMYFCASRPRVSTDTQYFGPGTRLTVL.

The chain couples TRBV7-9 to TRBJ2-3; 8 bases line up with TRBD2. This CDR3 region has 16 residues. Germline V gene data show CDR1 as SEHNR and CDR2 as FQNEAQ (reference sequence). V lost 5 bases, J lost 8 bases, and 15 bases stayed unmatched. CDR3 loop: CASSPLAGGDGATQYF. The CDR3 coding sequence is TGTGCCAGCAGCCCCCTAGCCGGGGGGGACGGCGCTACGCAGTATTTT.

This chain links TRBV9 with TRBJ1-4, with D perhaps TRBD1 (6 bases). Germline V gives CDR1 SGDLS, CDR2 YYNGEE. The CDR3 has 13 residues. With 2 bases removed from V and 8 bases from J, the gap between germline ends came to 10 bases. DNA of the CDR3: TGTGCCAGCAGCGTGAGGGGGGACGAAAAACTGTTTTTT. Amino acid sequence: CASSVRGDEKLFF.

The chain couples TRBV7-9 to TRBJ1-4; D not certain. V gave up 1 base and J gave up 8 bases, with 26 bases separating them. CDR1 SEHNR and CDR2 FQNEAQ come from the germline V gene (reference sequence). This CDR3 has 19 amino acids. CDR3 protein: CASSLDPVGSWQGGEKLFF. The CDR3 DNA is TGTGCCAGCAGCTTAGACCCGGTTGGGTCTTGGCAAGGTGGCGAAAAACTGTTTTTT.

The rearrangement uses TRBV18 and TRBJ2-7; 9 nucleotides agree with TRBD2. There are 17 residues in the CDR3. Germline CDR1 is KGHSH and CDR2 is LQKENI. V dropped 3 bases and J dropped 0; count of bases not matched to a gene: 9. DNA of the CDR3: TGTGCCAGCTCACCCGGGATGACTAGCGGAAGCTCCTACGAGCAGTACTTC. Amino acids: CASSPGMTSGSSYEQYF.

The V gene is TRBV19, the J gene TRBJ2-7; D ambiguous. V was shortened by 5 bases and J by 1 base, with 9 bases between the two germline ends. Germline V gene data show CDR1 as LNHDA and CDR2 as SQIVND (reference sequence). This CDR3 contains 13 residues. The CDR3: CASSFQVSYEQYF. The CDR3 DNA sequence: TGTGCCAGTAGTTTCCAGGTATCCTACGAGCAGTACTTC.

This chain connects TRBV29-1 to TRBJ2-5; D possibly corresponds to TRBD1 (5 bases). V was cut by 4 bases and J by 1 base, with 10 bases left in between. There are 13 residues in the CDR3. Germline V gene sequence: CDR1 SQVTM, CDR2 ANQGSEA. The chain's CDR3 is CSVVARAQETQYF. The CDR3 region has the DNA TGCAGCGTTGTTGCCAGGGCCCAAGAGACCCAGTACTTC.

In the case of this clone: Within the sample, other DNA sequences also encode this same CDR3. The J gene is TRBJ2-5, the V gene TRBV5-1, with D hard to call. Trimming cost V 6 bases and J 5 bases, with 5 bases left between them. This CDR3 is 10 amino acids long. CDR1 is SGHRS and CDR2 is YFSETQ in the germline V gene. The CDR3 DNA reads TGCGCCAGCAAGGAGGAGACCCAGTACTTC. Translation gives CASKEETQYF.

This rearrangement joins TRBV5-4 to TRBJ1-3; D uncertain. The CDR3 runs to 14 residues. Germline CDR1 reads SGHNT; CDR2 reads YYREEE (reference sequence). Trimming took off 6 bases at V and 2 bases at J, with 12 bases between the two ends. The CDR3 reads CASTAPQAGNTIYF. CDR3 DNA sequence: TGTGCCAGCACAGCTCCTCAAGCTGGAAACACCATATATTTT.

The genes are TRBV7-8 and TRBJ2-7; D unclear. Between the trimmed V and J ends, which lost 6 bases and 3 bases, there was a span of 18 bases. CDR1 is SGHVS and CDR2 is FQNEAQ in the germline V gene. There are 15 residues in the CDR3. CDR3 loop: CASSPRERSNYEQYF. CDR3 DNA: TGTGCCAGCAGTCCCCGTGAGAGGTCTAACTACGAGCAGTACTTC.

This clone was picked up a small number of times. Within the sample, other DNA sequences also encode this same CDR3. The chain uses TRBV5-1 and TRBJ2-7; 11 nucleotides agree with TRBD2. The CDR3 has 14 residues. The germline V gene encodes CDR1 SGHRS and CDR2 YFSETQ. Germline trimming cut 4 bases from V and 2 bases from J; bases unmatched to any gene: 2. CDR3 sequence (DNA): TGCGCCAGCAGCAGGGGACTAGCGGCCTACGAGCAGTACTTC. This gives the protein CASSRGLAAYEQYF.